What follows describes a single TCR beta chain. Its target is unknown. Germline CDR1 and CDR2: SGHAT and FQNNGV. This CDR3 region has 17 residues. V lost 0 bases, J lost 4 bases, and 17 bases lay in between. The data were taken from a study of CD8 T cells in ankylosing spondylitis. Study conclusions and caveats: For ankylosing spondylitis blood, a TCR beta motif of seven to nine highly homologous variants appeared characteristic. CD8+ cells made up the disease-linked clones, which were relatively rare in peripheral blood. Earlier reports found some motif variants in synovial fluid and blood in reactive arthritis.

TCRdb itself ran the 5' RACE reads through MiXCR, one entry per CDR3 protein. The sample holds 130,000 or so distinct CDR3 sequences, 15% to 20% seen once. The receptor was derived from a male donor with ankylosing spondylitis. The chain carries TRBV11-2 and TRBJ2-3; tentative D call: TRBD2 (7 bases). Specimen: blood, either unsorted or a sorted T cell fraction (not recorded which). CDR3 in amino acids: CASSLEGAGLGPDTQYF. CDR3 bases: TGTGCCAGCAGCTTAGAGGGGGCTGGACTAGGTCCAGATACGCAGTATTTT. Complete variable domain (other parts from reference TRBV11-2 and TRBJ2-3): EAGVAQSPRYKIIEKRQSVAFWCNPISGHATLYWYQQILGQGPKLLIQFQNNGVVDDSQLPKDRFSAERLKGVDSTLKIQPAKLEDSAVYLCASSLEGAGLGPDTQYFGPGTRLTVL.